This is a list of T cell receptor beta chains from one sample in a study of cytomegalovirus exposure and HLA in healthy donors. Using immunoSEQ multiplex PCR, the repertoire was profiled, and TCRdb retains in-frame clones only, with some absent. The repertoire has 100,000 to 150,000 clones, 81% of them found once; the top ten carry less than 0.75%. Sequenced sample: PBMCs. The receptors shown here come from a man aged 18 to 35 in good health and CMV-seronegative. Each CDR3 is given with its conserved first and last residue. The D gene is left open where the match is weak. Clone size appears in some rows only: once, few, many, or a class for an expanded clone.

J gene	CDR3 length	clone size	D gene	V gene	CDR3 protein	CDR3 DNA
TRBJ1-3	17	-	-	TRBV10-3	CAISGVGQGISGNTIYF	TGTGCCATCAGCGGAGTCGGGCAGGGGATCTCTGGAAACACCATATATTTT
TRBJ2-7	13	-	-	TRBV10-3	CAISESIGVGQYF	TGTGCCATCAGTGAGTCTATAGGGGTCGGGCAGTACTTC
TRBJ1-5	15	-	-	TRBV4-3	CASSQDGIGNQPQHF	TGCGCCAGCAGCCAAGATGGTATAGGCAATCAGCCCCAGCATTTT
TRBJ2-7	17	once	TRBD1	TRBV6-1	CASSGTPGTGASYEQYF	TGTGCCAGCAGTGGCACCCCCGGGACAGGGGCCTCCTACGAGCAGTACTTC
TRBJ1-5	13	-	-	TRBV2	CASNSRGYQPQHF	TGTGCCAGCAATTCTAGAGGCTATCAGCCCCAGCATTTT
TRBJ1-5	14	-	TRBD1	TRBV6-8	CASPMMTGSQPQHF	TGTGCCAGCCCCATGATGACAGGGAGTCAGCCCCAGCATTTT
TRBJ1-3	17	once	-	TRBV9	CASSRPSGAISGNTIYF	TGTGCCAGCAGCAGACCATCAGGGGCGATCTCTGGAAACACCATATATTTT
TRBJ1-2	16	-	-	TRBV6-5	CASSYSGQGSIYGYTF	TGTGCCAGCAGTTACTCTGGGCAGGGGAGTATCTATGGCTACACCTTC
TRBJ2-3	15	once	TRBD2	TRBV9	CASSASGVGADTQYF	TGTGCCAGCAGCGCTAGCGGGGTGGGGGCAGATACGCAGTATTTT
TRBJ2-7	12	-	-	TRBV5-1	CASRFGAYEQYF	TGCGCCAGCAGATTTGGAGCCTACGAGCAGTACTTC
TRBJ1-1	16	-	-	TRBV9	CASSAARQGPNTEAFF	TGTGCCAGCAGCGCAGCAAGGCAGGGGCCGAACACTGAAGCTTTCTTT
TRBJ2-7	12	-	TRBD2	TRBV28	CASKNVAGLQYF	TGTGCCAGCAAGAATGTAGCGGGGCTACAGTACTTC
TRBJ2-7	16	-	TRBD1	TRBV6-1	CASSEGQGYRTYEQYF	TGTGCCAGCAGTGAAGGACAGGGGTACAGGACCTACGAGCAGTACTTC
TRBJ1-5	13	-	-	TRBV9	CASSADTNQPQHF	TGTGCCAGCAGCGCGGACACCAATCAGCCCCAGCATTTT
TRBJ2-1	14	-	TRBD1	TRBV9	CASSPRRGYNEQFF	TGTGCCAGCAGCCCCCGCAGGGGGTACAATGAGCAGTTCTTC
TRBJ1-1	16	-	-	TRBV7-6	CASSLGSLQGFTEAFF	TGTGCCAGCAGCTTAGGAAGCTTACAGGGTTTCACTGAAGCTTTCTTT
TRBJ2-1	12	-	TRBD1	TRBV5-6	CASRRGTGETFF	TGTGCCAGCAGACGAGGGACAGGGGAAACGTTCTTC
TRBJ2-7	17	-	-	TRBV4-1	CASSPRQHGSLSYEQYF	TGCGCCAGCAGCCCCCGACAGCACGGGAGCCTCTCCTACGAGCAGTACTTC
TRBJ2-3	15	once	-	TRBV4-1	CASSFPTAITDTQYF	TGCGCCAGCAGCTTTCCGACAGCAATCACAGATACGCAGTATTTT
TRBJ1-3	15	-	TRBD1	TRBV7-3	CASSSNGQVLYTIYF	TGTGCCAGCAGCTCAAACGGACAGGTCCTATACACCATATATTTT
TRBJ1-3	14	-	TRBD1	TRBV29-1	CSVDRTGSGNTIYF	TGCAGCGTAGATCGGACAGGCTCTGGAAACACCATATATTTT
TRBJ2-1	12	-	-	TRBV4-2	CASSRGGGEQFF	TGTGCCAGCAGCAGAGGGGGGGGTGAGCAGTTCTTC
TRBJ2-5	15	few	-	TRBV21-1	CASSTKRGEKETQYF	TGTGCCAGCAGCACTAAGCGGGGGGAGAAAGAGACCCAGTACTTC
TRBJ1-1	16	few	TRBD1	TRBV5-6	CASSLAGGGKNTEAFF	TGTGCCAGCAGCTTAGCAGGGGGCGGTAAGAACACTGAAGCTTTCTTT
TRBJ1-2	13	few	TRBD1	TRBV7-9	CASSTGQGYGYTF	TGTGCCAGCAGTACGGGACAGGGGTATGGCTACACCTTC
TRBJ2-5	14	-	-	TRBV7-2	CASSLDSGWETQYF	TGTGCCAGCAGCTTAGATAGCGGCTGGGAGACCCAGTACTTC
TRBJ1-6	16	-	-	TRBV11-2	CASSPSISRVGAPLHF	TGTGCCAGCAGCCCAAGCATAAGCCGAGTCGGGGCACCCCTCCACTTT
TRBJ1-2	13	-	-	TRBV5-1	CASSWDKSYGYTF	TGCGCCAGCAGCTGGGACAAAAGCTATGGCTACACCTTC
TRBJ1-6	14	-	TRBD1	TRBV11-2	CASSIHGQGLPLHF	TGTGCCAGCAGCATACACGGACAGGGACTACCCCTCCACTTT
TRBJ2-3	18	-	-	TRBV5-1	CASSSQITAGLGTDTQYF	TGCGCCAGCAGCTCCCAAATTACCGCGGGATTGGGAACAGATACGCAGTATTTT
TRBJ1-2	16	-	TRBD1	TRBV28	CASRVDRGAPNYGYTF	TGTGCCAGCAGGGTCGACAGGGGGGCACCTAACTATGGCTACACCTTC
TRBJ2-1	13	few	TRBD2	TRBV30	CAWSVRLGGEQFF	TGTGCCTGGAGTGTACGGTTGGGAGGGGAGCAGTTCTTC
TRBJ1-5	14	-	-	TRBV11-2	CASSLDSLNQPQHF	TGTGCCAGCAGCCTGGACAGCCTCAATCAGCCCCAGCATTTT
TRBJ2-5	14	-	TRBD2	TRBV7-3	CASSVLAGGETQYF	TGTGCCAGCAGCGTACTAGCGGGGGGAGAGACCCAGTACTTC
TRBJ1-2	12	-	-	TRBV28	CASSLLHGGYTF	TGTGCCAGCAGTTTACTCCACGGTGGCTACACCTTC
TRBJ2-3	17	-	TRBD2	TRBV5-1	CASSLSRLAGTSDTQYF	TGCGCCAGCAGCTTGTCTCGCCTAGCGGGGACTTCAGATACGCAGTATTTT
TRBJ2-2	13	-	-	TRBV10-1	CASKEANTGELFF	TGCGCCAGCAAGGAGGCCAACACCGGGGAGCTGTTTTTT
TRBJ1-5	15	-	-	TRBV7-8	CASGSFGGGRQPQHF	TGTGCCAGCGGATCATTTGGGGGGGGCCGTCAGCCCCAGCATTTT
TRBJ1-1	15	-	-	TRBV6-4	CASSPGGGKLTEAFF	TGTGCCAGCAGCCCCGGCGGAGGAAAACTCACTGAAGCTTTCTTT
TRBJ1-5	12	-	-	TRBV18	CASSAAGQPQHF	TGTGCCAGCTCAGCCGCGGGGCAGCCCCAGCATTTT
TRBJ1-2	13	-	-	TRBV10-3	CAISDTRAEGYTF	TGTGCCATCAGTGATACCAGGGCAGAAGGCTACACCTTC
TRBJ2-1	14	few	TRBD2	TRBV5-5	CASSLLATYNEQFF	TGTGCCAGCAGCTTACTAGCGACTTACAATGAGCAGTTCTTC
TRBJ1-1	12	-	-	TRBV15	CATSGQTGEAFF	TGTGCCACCAGTGGACAGACGGGGGAAGCTTTCTTT
TRBJ1-1	14	-	-	TRBV19	CASSPQQRSTEAFF	TGTGCCAGTAGTCCTCAACAGCGGAGCACTGAAGCTTTCTTT
TRBJ2-2	19	-	-	TRBV5-6	CASSLLRSGNQLNTGELFF	TGTGCCAGCAGCTTGTTACGATCTGGCAATCAATTGAACACCGGGGAGCTGTTTTTT
TRBJ1-5	14	-	TRBD1	TRBV6-1	CASSAGQGNQPQHF	TGTGCCAGCAGTGCCGGACAGGGGAATCAGCCCCAGCATTTT